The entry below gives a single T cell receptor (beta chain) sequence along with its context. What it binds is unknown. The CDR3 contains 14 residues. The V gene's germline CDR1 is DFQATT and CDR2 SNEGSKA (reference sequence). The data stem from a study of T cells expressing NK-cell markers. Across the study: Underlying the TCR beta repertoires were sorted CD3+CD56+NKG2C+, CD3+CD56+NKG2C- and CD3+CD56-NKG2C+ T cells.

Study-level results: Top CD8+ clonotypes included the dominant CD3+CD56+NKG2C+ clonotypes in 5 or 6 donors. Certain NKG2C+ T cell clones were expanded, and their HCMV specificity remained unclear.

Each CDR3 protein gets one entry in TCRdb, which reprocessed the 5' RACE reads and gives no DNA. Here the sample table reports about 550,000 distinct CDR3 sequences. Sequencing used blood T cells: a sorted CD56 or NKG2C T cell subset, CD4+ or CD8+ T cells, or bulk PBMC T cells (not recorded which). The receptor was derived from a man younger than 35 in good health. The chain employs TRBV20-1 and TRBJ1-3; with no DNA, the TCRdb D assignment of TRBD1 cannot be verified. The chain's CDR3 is CSARDRRGSNTIYF.